This T cell receptor beta chain appears in the sequencing data of a study of T cells in Graves' hyperthyroidism and ophthalmopathy. This clonotype was seen many times. Its antigen is still unknown. The V gene lost 7 bases and the J gene lost 3 bases, with 15 bases spanning the gap. The CDR3 is 13 amino acids. Germline values: CDR1 SQVTM, CDR2 ANQGSEA. Amplified TCR beta CDR3 regions came from RNA transcripts. Carried out on the TCR CDR3, a first-round RT-PCR used the HTBI primer set. TCRdb independently ran MiXCR on the multiplex PCR reads; one entry per CDR3 protein. The sample shows approximately 600,000 distinct CDR3 sequences, approximately 14% of them seen only once. Diagnostic decisions used clinical symptoms, serum thyroxine and TRAb, thyroid ultrasound and orbital computed tomography. Study-level points and caveats: Stable hyperthyroidism was told apart from ophthalmopathy by a model built on 13 V-J features. Most thyroid-expanded clonotypes above 0.001 were also found in blood.

This TCR was recovered from a woman in her 30s with Graves' hyperthyroidism that later progressed to Graves' ophthalmopathy. The sample taken for sequencing was blood. This sequence joins TRBV29-1 and TRBJ1-1; no firm D call. The CDR3 is CSAVAALYTEAFF. The DNA for the CDR3 is TGCAGCGCTGTTGCGGCCCTATACACTGAAGCTTTCTTT. The variable domain in full, completed from reference TRBV29-1 and TRBJ1-1, reads SAVISQKPSRDICQRGTSLTIQCQVDSQVTMMFWYRQQPGQSLTLIATANQGSEATYESGFVIDKFPISRPNLTFSTLTVSNMSPEDSSIYLCSAVAALYTEAFFGQGTRLTVV.